What follows is one T cell receptor (beta chain) and its context. As yet, its antigen is unknown. The germline V gene has CDR1 SGHVS and CDR2 FQNEAQ. The CDR3 is 11 residues long. The sample comes from a study of cytomegalovirus exposure and HLA in healthy donors. Study-wide background: Unique TCR beta sequences numbering some 110 million came from roughly 180 million T cells in an earlier analysis. Study observations and caveats: Accurate predictions that matched the HLA-A and HLA-B alleles of most subjects were reportedly made from TCR beta sequences. An observed cluster of highly shared sequence variants was recorded as a likely sequencing artifact. The study designated around 150 TCR beta chains cytomegalovirus-associated.

Primers included in the PCR were 60 Vbeta and 13 Jbeta primers. Assay: immunoSEQ multiplex PCR; the TCRdb copy retains only in-frame clones and omits some. The sample totals approximately 200,000 clones. Source material: PBMCs. The V and J genes are TRBV7-8 and TRBJ2-2, with a possible D match to TRBD2 (6 bases). The source is a boy aged 5-17 years in good health and CMV-seronegative. The CDR3 coding sequence is TGTGCTACGCGGGGCACCGGGGAGCTGTTTTTT. It translates to CATRGTGELFF.